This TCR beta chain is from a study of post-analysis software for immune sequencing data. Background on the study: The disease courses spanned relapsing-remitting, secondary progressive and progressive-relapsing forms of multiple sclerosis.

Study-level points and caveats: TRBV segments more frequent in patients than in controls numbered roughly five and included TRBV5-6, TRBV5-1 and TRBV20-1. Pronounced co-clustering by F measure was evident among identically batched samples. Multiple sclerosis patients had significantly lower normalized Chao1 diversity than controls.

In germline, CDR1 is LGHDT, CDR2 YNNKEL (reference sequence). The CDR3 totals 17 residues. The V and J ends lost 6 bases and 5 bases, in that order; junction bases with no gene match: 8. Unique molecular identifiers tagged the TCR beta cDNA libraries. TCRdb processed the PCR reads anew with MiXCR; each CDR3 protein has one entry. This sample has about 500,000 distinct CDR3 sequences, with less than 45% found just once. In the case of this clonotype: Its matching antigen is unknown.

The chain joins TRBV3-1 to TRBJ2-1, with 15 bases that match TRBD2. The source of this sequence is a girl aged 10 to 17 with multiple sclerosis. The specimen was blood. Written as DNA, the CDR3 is TGTGCCAGCAGTCTCGGACTAGCGGGAGGGCCTAACAATGAGCAGTTCTTC. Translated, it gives CASSLGLAGGPNNEQFF.